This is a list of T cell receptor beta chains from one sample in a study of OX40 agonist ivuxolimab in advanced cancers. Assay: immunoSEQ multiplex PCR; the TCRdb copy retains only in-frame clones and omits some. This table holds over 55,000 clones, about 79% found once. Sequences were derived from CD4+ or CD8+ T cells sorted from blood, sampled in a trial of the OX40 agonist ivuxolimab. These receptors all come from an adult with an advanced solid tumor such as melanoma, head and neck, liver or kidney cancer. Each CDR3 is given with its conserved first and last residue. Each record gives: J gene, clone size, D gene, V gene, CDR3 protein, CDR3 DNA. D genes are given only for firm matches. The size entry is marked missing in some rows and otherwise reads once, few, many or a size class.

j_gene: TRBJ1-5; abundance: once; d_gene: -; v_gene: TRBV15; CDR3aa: CATSRMGGGNQPQHF; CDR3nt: TGTGCCACCAGCAGGATGGGCGGAGGAAATCAGCCCCAGCATTTT
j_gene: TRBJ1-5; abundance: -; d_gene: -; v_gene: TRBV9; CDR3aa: CASSHDGNSNQPQHF; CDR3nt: TGTGCCAGCAGTCACGACGGGAATAGCAATCAGCCCCAGCATTTT
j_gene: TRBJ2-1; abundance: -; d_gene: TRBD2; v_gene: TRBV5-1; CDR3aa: CASSGGFYNEQFF; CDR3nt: TGCGCCAGTAGCGGGGGGTTCTACAATGAGCAGTTCTTC
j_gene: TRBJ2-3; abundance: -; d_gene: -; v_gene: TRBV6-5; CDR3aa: CASKGNGKDTQYF; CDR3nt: TGTGCCAGCAAGGGGAACGGCAAAGATACGCAGTATTTT
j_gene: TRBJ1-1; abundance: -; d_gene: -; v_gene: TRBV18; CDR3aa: CASSPPILGEDTEAFF; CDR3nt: TGTGCCAGCTCACCACCAATATTGGGGGAAGACACTGAAGCTTTCTTT
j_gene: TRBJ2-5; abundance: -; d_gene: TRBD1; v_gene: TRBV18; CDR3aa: CASSPPNRGKETQYF; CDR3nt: TGTGCCAGCTCACCACCAAACAGGGGGAAAGAGACCCAGTACTTC
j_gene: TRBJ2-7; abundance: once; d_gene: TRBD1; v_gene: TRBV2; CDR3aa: CASSVSGTGGLLREQYF; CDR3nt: TGTGCCAGCAGCGTGTCCGGGACAGGGGGCCTGCTACGGGAGCAGTACTTC
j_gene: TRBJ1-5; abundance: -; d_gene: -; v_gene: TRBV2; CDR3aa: CASSESRQDNQPQHF; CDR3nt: TGTGCCAGCAGCGAAAGCCGACAGGACAATCAGCCCCAGCATTTT
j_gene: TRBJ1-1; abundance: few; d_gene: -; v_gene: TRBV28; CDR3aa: CASSPLQNTEAFF; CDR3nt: TGTGCCAGCAGCCCACTTCAGAACACTGAAGCTTTCTTT
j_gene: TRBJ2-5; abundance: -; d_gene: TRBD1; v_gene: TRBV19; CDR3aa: CASSINRGTGIETQYF; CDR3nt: TGTGCCAGTAGTATCAACAGGGGGACGGGGATAGAGACCCAGTACTTC
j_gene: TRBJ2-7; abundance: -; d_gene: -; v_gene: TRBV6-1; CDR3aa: CAIMKGPVGEEQYF; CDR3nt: TGTGCCATCATGAAAGGCCCCGTAGGGGAGGAGCAGTACTTC
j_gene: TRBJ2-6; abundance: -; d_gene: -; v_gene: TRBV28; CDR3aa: CASRTGSGANVLTF; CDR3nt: TGTGCCAGTCGTACAGGCTCTGGGGCCAACGTCCTGACTTTC
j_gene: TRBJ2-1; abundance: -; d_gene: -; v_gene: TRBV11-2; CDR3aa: CASSARRGFAYNEQFF; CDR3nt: TGTGCCAGCAGCGCCCGGCGGGGTTTTGCCTACAATGAGCAGTTCTTC
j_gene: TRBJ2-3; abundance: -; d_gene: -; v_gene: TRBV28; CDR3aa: CASSSHFTDTQYF; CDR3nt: TGTGCCAGCAGTTCACATTTCACAGATACGCAGTATTTT
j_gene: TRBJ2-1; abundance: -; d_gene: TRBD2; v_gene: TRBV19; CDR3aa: CASSPGTNNEQFF; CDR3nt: TGTGCCAGTAGTCCCGGGACTAACAATGAGCAGTTCTTC
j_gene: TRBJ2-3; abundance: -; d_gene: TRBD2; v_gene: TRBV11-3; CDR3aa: CASSQGLAGGKDTQYF; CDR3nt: TGTGCCAGCAGCCAGGGACTAGCGGGGGGCAAGGATACGCAGTATTTT
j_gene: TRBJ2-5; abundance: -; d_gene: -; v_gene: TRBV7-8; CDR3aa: CASRHEEGSETQYF; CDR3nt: TGTGCCAGCAGGCACGAGGAGGGTTCTGAGACCCAGTACTTC
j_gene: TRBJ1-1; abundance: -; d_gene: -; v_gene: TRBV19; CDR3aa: CASTNGIKNTEAFF; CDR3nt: TGTGCCAGTACCAATGGGATAAAGAACACTGAAGCTTTCTTT
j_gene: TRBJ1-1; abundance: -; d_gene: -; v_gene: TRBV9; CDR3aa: CASSPGGRTEAFF; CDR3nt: TGTGCCAGCAGCCCAGGAGGGAGAACTGAAGCTTTCTTT
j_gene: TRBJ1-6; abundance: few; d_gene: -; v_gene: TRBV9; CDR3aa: CASSVEQGSSPLHF; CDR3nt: TGTGCCAGCAGCGTAGAACAGGGAAGTTCACCCCTCCACTTT
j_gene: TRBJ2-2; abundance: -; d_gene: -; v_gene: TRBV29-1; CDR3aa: CSALGESSNTGELFF; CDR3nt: TGCAGCGCTTTGGGGGAAAGTTCGAACACCGGGGAGCTGTTTTTT
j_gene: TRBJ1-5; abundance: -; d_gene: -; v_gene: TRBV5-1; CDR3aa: CASSLEARGSGGAQHF; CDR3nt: TGCGCCAGCAGCTTGGAAGCCAGGGGCAGCGGCGGGGCCCAGCATTTT
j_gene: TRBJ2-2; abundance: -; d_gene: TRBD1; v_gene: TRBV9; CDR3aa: CASRRGGVGGAGELFF; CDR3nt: TGTGCCAGCCGACGAGGGGGCGTAGGAGGTGCCGGGGAGCTGTTTTTT
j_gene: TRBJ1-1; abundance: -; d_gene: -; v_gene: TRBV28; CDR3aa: CASSLRGPGGEAFF; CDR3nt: TGTGCCAGCAGTTTAAGGGGACCGGGCGGTGAAGCTTTCTTT
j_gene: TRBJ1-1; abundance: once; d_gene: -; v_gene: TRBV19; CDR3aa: CASSTGQSRNTEAFF; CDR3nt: TGTGCCAGTAGTACAGGACAGTCTAGGAACACTGAAGCTTTCTTT
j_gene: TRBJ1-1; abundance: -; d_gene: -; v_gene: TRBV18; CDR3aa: CASSPSGTNTEAFF; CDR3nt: TGTGCCAGCTCACCGTCAGGGACCAACACTGAAGCTTTCTTT
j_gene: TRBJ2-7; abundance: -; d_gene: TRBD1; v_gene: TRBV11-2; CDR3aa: CASSRPGTGGYEQYF; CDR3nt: TGTGCCAGCAGCCGCCCGGGGACAGGGGGCTACGAGCAGTACTTC